These 15 T cell receptor beta chains were all obtained from the same sample, sequenced in a study of regulatory T cells in long-lasting Graves disease. Time point here: persistent/refractory GD, antithyroid drugs over 5 years with positive TRAb. Construction of the TCR library relied on RNA isolated from PBMCs. Building of the TCR beta libraries involved iRepertoire HTBI primers and Arm-PCR of CDR3 regions. Each CDR3 protein is one row after TCRdb ran MiXCR on the multiplex PCR reads. Of fewer than 400,000 distinct CDR3 sequences in the sample, around 20% were seen once. The sequencing used peripheral blood mononuclear cells (PBMCs), collected when the disease was refractory, from a patient treated with antithyroid drugs. Receptors originate from a female donor with Graves disease.

This clonotype was counted many times. The chain couples TRBV15 to TRBJ2-2; 13 bases fit TRBD2. From germline, CDR1 is LNHNV and CDR2 YYDKDF (reference sequence). The CDR3 loop spans 16 amino acids. The V and J ends lost 2 bases and 5 bases, in that order; junction bases with no gene match: 2. The CDR3 is CATSRPTSGGTGELFF. Here the CDR3 DNA reads TGTGCCACCAGCAGACCGACTAGCGGGGGGACCGGGGAGCTGTTTTTT.

This clonotype has just a few counts. The V call is TRBV18, the J call TRBJ1-1, with TRBD1 identical over 9 bases. This CDR3 contains 14 residues. CDR1 is KGHSH and CDR2 is LQKENI in the germline V gene. Germline trimming cut 3 bases from V and 6 bases from J; bases unmatched to any gene: 5. The CDR3 protein is CASSPGTGFPEAFF. The DNA for the CDR3 is TGTGCCAGCTCACCCGGGACAGGGTTCCCTGAAGCTTTCTTT. The variable domain in full, with the rest retrieved from reference TRBV18 and TRBJ1-1, is NAGVMQNPRHLVRRRGQEARLRCSPMKGHSHVYWYRQLPEEGLKFMVYLQKENIIDESGMPKERFSAEFPKEGPSILRIQQVVRGDSAAYFCASSPGTGFPEAFFGQGTRLTVV.

The chain combines TRBV6-2 or TRBV6-3 with TRBJ1-5, with TRBD1 matching 7 bases. CDR3 size: 14 residues. Germline assignment: CDR1 MNHEY and CDR2 SVGEGT. Trimming at V came to 6 bases and at J to 7 bases, leaving 9 bases not matched to a gene. This CDR3 reads CASSRQGGSQPQHF. The CDR3 bases are TGTGCCAGCAGCAGACAGGGAGGGAGCCAGCCCCAGCATTTT.

This clonotype was detected many times. The V and J genes are TRBV11-2 and TRBJ2-7; 8 bases agree with TRBD2. CDR3 length: 17 amino acids. The germline gives CDR1 SGHAT, CDR2 FQNNGV. V lost 4 bases to trimming and J lost 4 bases; unmatched junction nucleotides: 15. This chain's CDR3 is CASSWGFGVSGTYEQYF. Written as DNA, the CDR3 is TGTGCCAGCAGCTGGGGATTTGGGGTTAGCGGGACTTACGAGCAGTACTTC.

This clonotype was detected ten times or more. The chain couples TRBV7-9 to TRBJ2-7; 7 bases match TRBD2. CDR1 and CDR2 from the germline V gene are SEHNR and FQNEAQ (reference sequence). V lost 5 bases to trimming and J lost 2 bases; unmatched junction nucleotides: 3. CDR3 length equals 13 residues. CDR3 in amino acids: CASSPGGAYEQYF. CDR3 bases: TGTGCCAGCAGCCCGGGGGGAGCCTACGAGCAGTACTTC.

This clonotype came up many times. The gene calls are TRBV12-3 or TRBV12-4 and TRBJ1-2, with a possible D match to TRBD1 (5 bases). This CDR3 has 14 residues. V lost 7 bases, J lost 0 bases, and 12 bases lay in between. CDR3 nucleotide sequence: TGTGCCAGCACCCCCGACAGAGCTAACTATGGCTACACCTTC. The encoded protein is CASTPDRANYGYTF.

This clonotype was counted ten times or more. The CDR3 here is CASSPTTSGPWETQYF. The CDR3, as DNA: TGTGCCAGCAGTCCGACGACTAGCGGGCCTTGGGAGACCCAGTACTTC. The V call is TRBV2, the J call TRBJ2-5; TRBD2 matches at 10 bases. The CDR3 is 16 amino acids. Germline V gives CDR1 SNHLY, CDR2 FYNNEI. Trimming removed 5 bases from V and 5 bases from J; junction bases left unmatched: 11.

The DNA for the CDR3 is TGCAGCGTTGAGTGGGAGGGAGCCTACAATGAGCAGTTCTTC. The encoded protein is CSVEWEGAYNEQFF. The V gene is TRBV29-1, the J gene TRBJ2-1, with 7 bases lining up with TRBD2. V lost 3 bases and J lost 2; bases outside the gene matches: 4. Germline V gene lookup returns CDR1 SQVTM and CDR2 ANQGSEA. This CDR3 comprises 14 residues.

A few counts support this clonotype. The V call is TRBV7-9, the J call TRBJ1-5, with D maybe TRBD1 (5 bases). Germline values: CDR1 SEHNR, CDR2 FQNEAQ (reference sequence). The CDR3 length is 18 residues. V was clipped by 1 base and J by 0 bases, with 16 bases between them. The CDR3 loop is CASSLGGGGFSSNQPQHF. CDR3 bases: TGTGCCAGCAGCTTAGGAGGCGGGGGATTCAGTAGCAATCAGCCCCAGCATTTT.

This clonotype showed up just a few times. V is TRBV4-1 and J is TRBJ2-7; maybe TRBD2 (7 bases). Germline-derived CDR1 and CDR2 are MGHRA and YSYEKL. Trimming took 3 bases from V and 5 from J, leaving 14 bases between them. This CDR3 has 14 residues. CDR3 protein: CASSHPGGEHEQYF. The CDR3 coding sequence is TGCGCCAGCAGCCATCCGGGGGGCGAGCACGAGCAGTACTTC.

The CDR3, as DNA: TGCGCCAGCAGCTTGGGGGCCGGGAATTTTGAAGCTTTCTTT. It translates to CASSLGAGNFEAFF. V usage is TRBV5-1 and J usage is TRBJ1-1; D ambiguous. V gave up 0 bases and J gave up 7 bases, with 13 bases separating them. Germline assignment: CDR1 SGHRS and CDR2 YFSETQ. There are 14 residues in the CDR3.

The V gene is TRBV11-2, the J gene TRBJ1-2; D unclear. Trimming stripped 5 bases from V and 4 bases from J, with 20 bases between. This CDR3 is 16 amino acids long. Looked up from germline, CDR1 is SGHAT and CDR2 is FQNNGV. In DNA form, the CDR3 reads TGTGCCAGCAGCGTAAATCGGGCACGGGCCGGCTATGGCTACACCTTC. Amino acids: CASSVNRARAGYGYTF.

The rearrangement links TRBV6-1 to TRBJ2-3; the match to TRBD2 covers 9 bases. With V trimmed by 5 bases and J by 4 bases, 16 bases remained unmatched. CDR1 and CDR2 from the germline V gene are MNHNS and SASEGT. This CDR3 comprises 18 residues. In nucleotides, the CDR3 is TGTGCCAGCAGTCGAGATCCTGCAGGACTAGCGAGAGCAGATACGCAGTATTTT. The encoded protein is CASSRDPAGLARADTQYF.

This clonotype appeared a few times. The chain couples TRBV12-3 or TRBV12-4 to TRBJ1-1; D is unresolved. The CDR3 has 12 residues. V lost 6 bases to trimming and J lost 10 bases, with 15 bases between them. CDR3 sequence: CASRRDALAAFF. The CDR3 nucleotides read TGTGCCAGCAGAAGAGACGCCCTGGCAGCTTTCTTT.

This clonotype was seen many times. This rearrangement joins TRBV6-1 to TRBJ1-5; no clear D. CDR3 length: 14 residues. V lost 5 bases and J 0 bases, leaving 8 bases between the germline ends. The germline CDR1 and CDR2 sequences are MNHNS and SASEGT. CDR3 protein: CASSTRYSNQPQHF. The CDR3, as DNA: TGTGCCAGCAGTACAAGGTATAGCAATCAGCCCCAGCATTTT.